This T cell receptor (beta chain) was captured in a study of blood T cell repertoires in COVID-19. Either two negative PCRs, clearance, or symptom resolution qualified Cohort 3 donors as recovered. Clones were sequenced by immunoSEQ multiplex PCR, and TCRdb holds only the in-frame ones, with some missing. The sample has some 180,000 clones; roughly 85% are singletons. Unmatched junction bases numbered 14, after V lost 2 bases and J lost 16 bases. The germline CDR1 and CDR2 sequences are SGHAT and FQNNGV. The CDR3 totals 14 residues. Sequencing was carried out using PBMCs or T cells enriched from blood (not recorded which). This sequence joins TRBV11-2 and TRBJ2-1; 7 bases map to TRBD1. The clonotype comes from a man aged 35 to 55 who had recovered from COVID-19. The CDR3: CASSLIRARDRDFF. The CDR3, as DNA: TGTGCCAGCAGCTTAATCAGGGCCCGGGACAGAGACTTCTTC.